Sequencing of this T cell receptor (beta chain) was carried out in a study of spatial heterogeneity in lung cancer. In the study overall: Within tumor regions, the number of TCR transcripts tracked closely with a T cell module score obtained from matched bulk RNA-seq. Study-level findings and limits: It was found that expanded intratumoral alpha and beta TCR counts tracked tumor mutation counts.

This clonotype is categorized as medium-sized (0.01 to 0.1%). What it recognizes is unknown. A library made for alpha chains picked up this beta chain off target, so its size means little. Stated time point: sample taken at primary tumor resection. The sequenced material consisted of unsorted whole RNA from tumor, nontumor lung or frozen PBMC. TCRdb re-called the 5' RACE reads with MiXCR, one entry per CDR3 protein. The sample comprises 9,700 or so distinct CDR3 sequences, around 6% of which are singletons, and around 10% rests with the top ten. The germline V gene encodes CDR1 MDHEN and CDR2 SYDVKM. The CDR3 covers 13 residues. The V and J ends lost 1 base and 4 bases respectively, with 7 bases between them.

The source is a male donor with early-stage non-small cell lung cancer. The material sequenced was lung tumor tissue, taken at surgery. V usage is TRBV28 and J usage is TRBJ1-2; possibly TRBD1 for D (5 bases). The CDR3 nucleotides are TGTGCCAGCAGTTTATCCAGGGCCTATGGCTACACCTTC. Translation: CASSLSRAYGYTF.